Listed below are T cell receptor beta chains from one sample, sequenced in a study of PD-L1 blockade in urothelial cancer. The repertoire was sequenced with immunoSEQ multiplex PCR; TCRdb's copy has only in-frame clones and lacks some. The table has about 120,000 clones, about 82% seen once. The sample was PBMCs, taken around atezolizumab (anti-PD-L1) treatment. The receptors here all came from a man between 45 and 60 years old with urothelial cancer. Both conserved end residues are part of each CDR3. Fields, in order: CDR3 DNA, CDR3 protein, clone size, D gene, J gene, V gene. D genes are given only for firm matches. Only some rows state a clone size, as once, few, many or a class for expanded clones.

TGTGCCACCAGCAGGAAGGCGGCGGGGGGTAGCTCCTACAATGAGCAGTTCTTC | CATSRKAAGGSSYNEQFF | few | TRBD2 | TRBJ2-1 | TRBV15
TGCGCCAGCAGCTTGGGGACAACAGGGTCTGGCAATCAGCCCCAGCATTTT | CASSLGTTGSGNQPQHF | NA | NA | TRBJ1-5 | TRBV5-1
TGCGCCAGCAGTTCAGGGACAGGGGGCAGCACCGGGGAGCTGTTTTTT | CASSSGTGGSTGELFF | few | TRBD1 | TRBJ2-2 | TRBV4-1
TGCGCCAGCAGCTTGGTGGCTAGCGGGCCAAGCAATGAGCAGTTCTTC | CASSLVASGPSNEQFF | NA | TRBD2 | TRBJ2-1 | TRBV5-1
TGTGCCAGCAGCTTAATGGGGGGGTCGGCACTTTTGACCCAGTACTTC | CASSLMGGSALLTQYF | NA | TRBD2 | TRBJ2-5 | TRBV7-3
TGTGCCAGCAGCTTGAAAGTTAGCGGCACAGATACGCAGTATTTT | CASSLKVSGTDTQYF | once | NA | TRBJ2-3 | TRBV5-4
TGTGCCATCAAGGGGGACAGGGCGGATAAACTGTTTTTT | CAIKGDRADKLFF | NA | TRBD1 | TRBJ1-4 | TRBV10-3
TGTGCCAGCAGCCGGGACTTATACAATGAGCAGTTCTTC | CASSRDLYNEQFF | once | NA | TRBJ2-1 | TRBV9
TGTGGTAGCCGTAGCGGCCCTCCCAATGAGCAGTTCTTC | CGSRSGPPNEQFF | NA | NA | TRBJ2-1 | TRBV28
TGTGCCTGGAGTGTGGCAGGGAACAAGCAGTACTTC | CAWSVAGNKQYF | few | NA | TRBJ2-7 | TRBV30
TGTGCCAGCAGGACTAGCGGGAGGTACAATGAGCAGTTCTTC | CASRTSGRYNEQFF | NA | TRBD2 | TRBJ2-1 | TRBV5-4
TGTGCCAGCAGCAGCTCTGGGGCCAACGTCCTGACTTTC | CASSSSGANVLTF | NA | NA | TRBJ2-6 | TRBV6-4
TGCGCCAGCAGCGAACAGGGACCGGGCACCGGGGAGCTGTTTTTT | CASSEQGPGTGELFF | once | NA | TRBJ2-2 | TRBV5-1
TGTGCCAGCAGCGTTACAGGGGGAGATGAGCAGTTCTTC | CASSVTGGDEQFF | NA | TRBD1 | TRBJ2-1 | TRBV11-3
TGTGCCAGCAGGGCCCGGGGTCGCTATAATCAGCCCCAGCATTTT | CASRARGRYNQPQHF | NA | NA | TRBJ1-5 | TRBV28
TGCAGCGGAAACTACGGATCGAGTTTGGGGACCCAGTACTTC | CSGNYGSSLGTQYF | NA | NA | TRBJ2-5 | TRBV29-1
TGTGCCTCTGAGCGGGACAGGGGCACCGGGGAGCTGTTTTTT | CASERDRGTGELFF | NA | TRBD1 | TRBJ2-2 | TRBV7-3
TGCGCCAGCAGCCTCTCTACAGGGGGGATCGAGCAGTACTTC | CASSLSTGGIEQYF | NA | TRBD1 | TRBJ2-7 | TRBV5-1
TGTGCCAGCAGCTTACTCCGAGGCATCCAGGGGGCCTGCAGAAACACCATATATTTT | CASSLLRGIQGACRNTIYF | NA | TRBD1 | TRBJ1-3 | TRBV7-3
TGTGCCAGCAGCTTATCGGGGGGAATCGAGCAGTACTTC | CASSLSGGIEQYF | few | TRBD2 | TRBJ2-7 | TRBV7-9
TGTGCCAGCAGTTACTCAAGACACCACTCTGGAAACACCATATATTTT | CASSYSRHHSGNTIYF | few | NA | TRBJ1-3 | TRBV6-5
TGTGCCAGCAGCTTAGAACAGGGGGCTTTGACTGAAGCTTTCTTT | CASSLEQGALTEAFF | NA | TRBD1 | TRBJ1-1 | TRBV7-2
TGTGCCAGCAGTTTTCCCCCGCATGCGAGCACAGATACGCAGTATTTT | CASSFPPHASTDTQYF | NA | NA | TRBJ2-3 | TRBV28
TGTGCCAGCAGCTTCAGGGCGGGAGTAACCTACGAGCAGTACTTC | CASSFRAGVTYEQYF | once | TRBD2 | TRBJ2-7 | TRBV5-6
TGTGCCAGCAGCTCCGTTAGTGAGCAGTTCTTC | CASSSVSEQFF | NA | NA | TRBJ2-1 | TRBV27
TGTGCCAGCAGCCCCCGGAGGACCTACGAGCAGTACTTC | CASSPRRTYEQYF | NA | NA | TRBJ2-7 | TRBV13
TGTGCCTGGAGTGTACAGGCAGCGACTGAAGCTTTCTTT | CAWSVQAATEAFF | few | NA | TRBJ1-1 | TRBV30
TGTGCCAGCAGCTTCGCAGGCTCCTACAATGAGCAGTTCTTC | CASSFAGSYNEQFF | NA | NA | TRBJ2-1 | TRBV7-9
TGTGCCAGTATCAACGGGACAGCAAATGGCTACACCTTC | CASINGTANGYTF | NA | TRBD1 | TRBJ1-2 | TRBV19
TGTGCCTGGAGAAGGGGATCACCCCTCCACTTT | CAWRRGSPLHF | few | NA | TRBJ1-6 | TRBV30
TGCGCCAGCAGCTTGGGGAGCCCTAATGAAAAACTGTTTTTT | CASSLGSPNEKLFF | NA | NA | TRBJ1-4 | TRBV5-1
TGTGCCAGCAGCCCTAGCGGGAGGGAAGATACGCAGTATTTT | CASSPSGREDTQYF | NA | TRBD2 | TRBJ2-3 | TRBV7-9
TGTGCCAGCAGCCGCTTAGCGGGAGATTCGGGGTATTTT | CASSRLAGDSGYF | NA | TRBD2 | TRBJ2-3 | TRBV5-4
TGTGCCAGCAGCCCACCCCCAGTGGCAGATACGCAGTATTTT | CASSPPPVADTQYF | once | NA | TRBJ2-3 | TRBV7-2
TGCGCCAGCAGCACACCCAGGGCTAGCGGGTACAATGAGCAGTTCTTC | CASSTPRASGYNEQFF | NA | TRBD2 | TRBJ2-1 | TRBV5-1
TGTGCCAGCAGCCCGGGAGTAGCGGGAAGGTATGAGCAGTTCTTC | CASSPGVAGRYEQFF | NA | TRBD2 | TRBJ2-1 | TRBV5-6
TGCGCCAGCAGCTCGGGACAGGGAAGGGCCGGGGAGCTGTTTTTT | CASSSGQGRAGELFF | NA | TRBD1 | TRBJ2-2 | TRBV5-1
TGTGCCAGCAGCTTAGTTTCAGGGGGGTCTTGGGAGACCCAGTACTTC | CASSLVSGGSWETQYF | NA | NA | TRBJ2-5 | TRBV11-3
TGTGCCAGTAGTATCCCCGGGTTTAATCAGCCCCAGCATTTT | CASSIPGFNQPQHF | NA | NA | TRBJ1-5 | TRBV19
TGTGCCAGCAGCACCCACAGGGGAACTAATGAAAAACTGTTTTTT | CASSTHRGTNEKLFF | NA | TRBD1 | TRBJ1-4 | TRBV7-2
TGTGCCAGCAGCCCGCCAGGCGGGGGCACTGAAGCTTTCTTT | CASSPPGGGTEAFF | NA | NA | TRBJ1-1 | TRBV6-5
TGTGCCAGCTCACTGCAAACAGGGGATGGCTACACCTTC | CASSLQTGDGYTF | NA | TRBD1 | TRBJ1-2 | TRBV18
TGTGCCAGCAGCCGTCCGGACAGGGGGGGCTATGGCTACACCTTC | CASSRPDRGGYGYTF | NA | TRBD1 | TRBJ1-2 | TRBV7-9
TGTGCCAGCAGCCAAATACAGGGCAGCCAGCCCCAGCATTTT | CASSQIQGSQPQHF | once | NA | TRBJ1-5 | TRBV7-8
TGTGCCAGCAGTTTACAGGCGAGCTCCTACGAGCAGTACTTC | CASSLQASSYEQYF | NA | NA | TRBJ2-7 | TRBV28
TGTGCCAGCAGTAGGACAGGGCCTTCCGTAGAGACCCAGTACTTC | CASSRTGPSVETQYF | NA | TRBD1 | TRBJ2-5 | TRBV28